The 2 T cell receptor beta chains given below trace back to one sample, sequenced in a study of cytomegalovirus exposure and HLA in healthy donors. Method: immunoSEQ multiplex PCR; TCRdb's copy keeps in-frame clones and lacks some. The sample records 260,000 or so clones, 85% to 90% being singletons. Material for sequencing was PBMCs. The receptors were gathered from a woman in her late teens or twenties in good health and CMV-seronegative.

This clone has a single count. The chain is built from TRBV9 and TRBJ1-2; TRBD1 is a possible D gene (5 bases). CDR3 length: 14 amino acids. The ends were cut back, 0 bases at V and 7 bases at J, with 13 bases in the middle. CDR1 SGDLS and CDR2 YYNGEE come from the germline V gene. CDR3 DNA: TGTGCCAGCAGCGTAGGTCGGGGGGTCGGTGGCTACACCTTC. Its translation: CASSVGRGVGGYTF.

DNA for the CDR3: TGTGCCAGCAGCTTGGGGACAGGGCTTTCACCCCTCCACTTT. Translated, it gives CASSLGTGLSPLHF. The gene calls are TRBV5-6 and TRBJ1-6, with 8 nucleotides matching TRBD1. The CDR3 length is 14 residues. Unmatched junction bases numbered 2, after V lost 0 bases and J lost 9 bases. CDR1 SGHDT and CDR2 YYEEEE come from the germline V gene.